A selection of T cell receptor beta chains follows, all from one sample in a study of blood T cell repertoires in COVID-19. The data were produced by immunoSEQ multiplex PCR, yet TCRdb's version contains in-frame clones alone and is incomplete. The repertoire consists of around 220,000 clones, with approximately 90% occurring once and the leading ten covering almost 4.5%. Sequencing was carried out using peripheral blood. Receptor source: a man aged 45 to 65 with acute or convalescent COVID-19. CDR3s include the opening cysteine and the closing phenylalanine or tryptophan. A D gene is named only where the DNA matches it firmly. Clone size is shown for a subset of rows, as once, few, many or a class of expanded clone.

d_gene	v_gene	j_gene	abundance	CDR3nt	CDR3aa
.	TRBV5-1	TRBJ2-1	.	TGCGCCAGCAGCCACAATGGGCCCAATGAGCAGTTCTTC	CASSHNGPNEQFF
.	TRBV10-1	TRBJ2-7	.	TGCGCCACCACGCCCGGGAACAAGTTTTCCCCTTACTACGAGCAGTACTTC	CATTPGNKFSPYYEQYF
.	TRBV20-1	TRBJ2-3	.	TGCAGTGCTAGTTATCCCAACGGGGGAGATACGCAGTATTTT	CSASYPNGGDTQYF
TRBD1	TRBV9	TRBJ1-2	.	TGTGCCAGCAGCCCACAGGGGATGCATGGCTACACCTTC	CASSPQGMHGYTF
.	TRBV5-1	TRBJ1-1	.	TGCGCCAGCAGCTTGGTTTCCGGACGGGGGGGAAATACTGAAGCTTTCTTT	CASSLVSGRGGNTEAFF
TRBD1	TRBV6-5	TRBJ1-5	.	TGTGCCAGCAGTTACAAACAGGGGAATCAGCCCCAGCATTTT	CASSYKQGNQPQHF
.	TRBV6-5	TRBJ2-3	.	TGTGCCAGCTCCAACGGGCGGGCTAGCACAGATACGCAGTATTTT	CASSNGRASTDTQYF
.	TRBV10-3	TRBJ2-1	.	TGTGCCATCAGTGAGTCCCAGCGGATGTGGTTCTTC	CAISESQRMWFF
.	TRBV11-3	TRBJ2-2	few	TGTGCCAGCAGCTTAGACCACGCGGGGACAGTGAACACCGGGGAGCTGTTTTTT	CASSLDHAGTVNTGELFF
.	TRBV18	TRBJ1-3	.	TGTGCCAGCTCACCTGACGGGGGGTCTGGAAACACCATATATTTT	CASSPDGGSGNTIYF
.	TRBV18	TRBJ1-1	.	TGTGCCAGCTCACCAATGGGGGCCACTGAAGCTTTCTTT	CASSPMGATEAFF
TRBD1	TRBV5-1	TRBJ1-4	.	TGCGCCAGCAGAATGACAGGGCTTAATGAAAAACTGTTTTTT	CASRMTGLNEKLFF
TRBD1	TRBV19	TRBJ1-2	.	TGTGCCAGTAGTATCGCTCCGGGACAGTTTCACTATGGCTACACCTTC	CASSIAPGQFHYGYTF
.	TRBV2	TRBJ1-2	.	TGTGCCAGCATTGGAGGCCTTCCCGGTTTTGTCTATGGCTACACCTTC	CASIGGLPGFVYGYTF
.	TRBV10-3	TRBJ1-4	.	TGTGCCATCATCCGGACACGGCCTAATGAAAAACTGTTTTTT	CAIIRTRPNEKLFF
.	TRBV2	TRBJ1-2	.	TGTGCCAGCAATGGACAAGAAACCGCTGGCGGCTACACCTTC	CASNGQETAGGYTF
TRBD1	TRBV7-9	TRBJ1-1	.	TGTGCCAGCAGCTTTAAGGGGGCGAACACTGAAGCTTTCTTT	CASSFKGANTEAFF
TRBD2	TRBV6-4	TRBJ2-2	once	TGTGCCAGCAGTGATACAATCTCCGGGGGGACCGGGGAGCTGTTTTTT	CASSDTISGGTGELFF
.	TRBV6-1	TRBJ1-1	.	TGTGCCAGCAGTGAACCCAGGGATACTGAAGCTTTCTTT	CASSEPRDTEAFF
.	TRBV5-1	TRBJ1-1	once	TGCGCCAGCAGCATTGAGGGGGTACCCACTGAAGCTTTCTTT	CASSIEGVPTEAFF
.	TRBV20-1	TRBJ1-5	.	TGCAGTGCTAGTTCCAGGGTGGTTGGCAATCAGCCCCAGCATTTT	CSASSRVVGNQPQHF
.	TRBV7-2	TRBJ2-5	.	TGTGCCAGCAGCTTAGCGTACGGGGGAGAGACCCAGTACTTC	CASSLAYGGETQYF
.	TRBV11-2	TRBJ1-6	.	TGTGCCAGCAGCTTATTTGACACCACCTTTTCACCCCTCCACTTT	CASSLFDTTFSPLHF
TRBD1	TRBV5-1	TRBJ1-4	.	TGCGCCAGCAGCGGCGGGACAGGGGATCGGGAAAAACTGTTTTTT	CASSGGTGDREKLFF
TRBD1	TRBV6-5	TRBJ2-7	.	TGTGCCAGCAGTTCCGCCGGGACAGGGACCTACGAGCAGTACTTC	CASSSAGTGTYEQYF
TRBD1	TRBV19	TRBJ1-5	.	TGTGCCAGTAGTGGGGGTACAGGGGTGCATCAGCCCCAGCATTTT	CASSGGTGVHQPQHF
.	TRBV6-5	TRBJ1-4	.	TGTGCCAGCAGGACTTCTGGAAAACTGTTTTTT	CASRTSGKLFF
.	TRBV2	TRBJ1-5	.	TGTGCCAGCAGCCAACAGGGACGCCAGCCCCAGCATTTT	CASSQQGRQPQHF